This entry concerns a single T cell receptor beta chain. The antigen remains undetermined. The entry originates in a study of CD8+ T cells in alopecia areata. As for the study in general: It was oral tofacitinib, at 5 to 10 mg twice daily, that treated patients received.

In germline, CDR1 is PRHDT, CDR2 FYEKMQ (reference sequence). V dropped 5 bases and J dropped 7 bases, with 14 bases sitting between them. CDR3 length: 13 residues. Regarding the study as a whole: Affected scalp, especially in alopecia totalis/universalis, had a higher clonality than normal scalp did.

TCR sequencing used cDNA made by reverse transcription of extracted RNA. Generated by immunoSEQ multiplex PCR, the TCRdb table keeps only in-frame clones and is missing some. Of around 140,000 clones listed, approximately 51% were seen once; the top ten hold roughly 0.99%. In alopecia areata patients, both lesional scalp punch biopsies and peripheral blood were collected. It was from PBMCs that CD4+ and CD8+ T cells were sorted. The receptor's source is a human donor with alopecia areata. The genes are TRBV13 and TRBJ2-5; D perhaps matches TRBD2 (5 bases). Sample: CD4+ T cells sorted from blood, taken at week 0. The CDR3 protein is CASSRGKVGTQYF. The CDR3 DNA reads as TGTGCCAGCAGCCGAGGGAAAGTTGGGACCCAGTACTTC.